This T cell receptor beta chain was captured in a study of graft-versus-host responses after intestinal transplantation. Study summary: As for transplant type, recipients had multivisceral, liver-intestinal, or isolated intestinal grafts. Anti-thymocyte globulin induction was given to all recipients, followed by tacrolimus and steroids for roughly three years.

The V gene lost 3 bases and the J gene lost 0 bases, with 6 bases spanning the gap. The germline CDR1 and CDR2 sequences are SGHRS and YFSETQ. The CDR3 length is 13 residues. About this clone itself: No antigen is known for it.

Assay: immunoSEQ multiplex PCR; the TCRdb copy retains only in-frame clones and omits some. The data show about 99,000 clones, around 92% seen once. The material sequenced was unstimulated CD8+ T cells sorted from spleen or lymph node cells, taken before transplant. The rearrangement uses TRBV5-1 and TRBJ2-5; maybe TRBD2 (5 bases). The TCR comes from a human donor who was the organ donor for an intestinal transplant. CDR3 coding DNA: TGCGCCAGCAGCTGGAGGTACCAAGAGACCCAGTACTTC. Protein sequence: CASSWRYQETQYF. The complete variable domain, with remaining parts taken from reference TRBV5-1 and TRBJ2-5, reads KAGVTQTPRYLIKTRGQQVTLSCSPISGHRSVSWYQQTPGQGLQFLFEYFSETQRNKGNFPGRFSGRQFSNSRSEMNVSTLELGDSALYLCASSWRYQETQYFGPGTRLLVL.